This entry lists 4 T cell receptor beta chains sequenced from one sample in a study of blood T cell repertoires in COVID-19. Repertoires were generated with immunoSEQ multiplex PCR, while TCRdb's copy carries only in-frame clones and drops some. There are about 400,000 clones in the sample; approximately 88% occur only once, and over 1% lies in the top ten. Sequencing used peripheral blood. These receptor sequences come from a man aged 40-50 years with acute or convalescent COVID-19.

This chain joins TRBV7-3 and TRBJ1-6, with D unresolved. V gave up 5 bases and J gave up 10 bases, with 12 bases separating them. Germline V CDR1 and CDR2: SGHTA, FQGTGA. The CDR3 is 13 residues long. CDR3 nucleotides: TGTGCCAGCAGCCAACAAGTTCGATCACCCCTCCACTTT. Its protein product is CASSQQVRSPLHF. Using reference TRBV7-3 and TRBJ1-6 for the parts outside the CDR3, the full variable domain is GAGVSQTPSNKVTEKGKYVELRCDPISGHTALYWYRQSLGQGPEFLIYFQGTGAADDSGLPNDRFFAVRPEGSVSTLKIQRTERGDSAVYLCASSQQVRSPLHFGNGTRLTVT.

V gene TRBV28 combines with J gene TRBJ1-3; 9 positions match TRBD1. This CDR3 comprises 15 residues. Germline V gene sequence: CDR1 MDHEN, CDR2 SYDVKM. Unmatched junction bases numbered 4, after V lost 5 bases and J lost 2 bases. CDR3 in amino acids: CASSTGGATGNTIYF. The CDR3 coding sequence is TGTGCCAGCAGTACAGGGGGCGCTACTGGAAACACCATATATTTT.

This chain uses TRBV27 with TRBJ2-7; the match to TRBD1 covers 9 bases. Germline values: CDR1 MNHEY, CDR2 SMNVEV (reference sequence). This CDR3 region has 14 residues. The V and J ends lost 6 bases and 2 bases, in that order; junction bases with no gene match: 5. The DNA of the CDR3 is TGTGCCAGCAGACCGGGACAGGGACCCTACGAGCAGTACTTC. Its protein product is CASRPGQGPYEQYF.

This clone was detected only once. This chain connects TRBV19 to TRBJ1-2; 7 bases align to TRBD1. The CDR3 covers 15 residues. CDR1 and CDR2 from the germline V gene are LNHDA and SQIVND (reference sequence). The ends lost 7 bases at V and 1 base at J; junction bases unmatched: 9. This CDR3 reads CASTDPGGSNYGYTF. The CDR3 DNA sequence: TGTGCCAGTACCGACCCAGGGGGGAGTAACTATGGCTACACCTTC.